This T cell receptor (beta chain) came from a study of glioma-infiltrating T cells (dated by TCRdb to the mid-2010s). For context, the study as a whole: Sequencing of TCR alpha- and beta-chain repertoires was performed on glioma tissue, on non-neoplastic brain tissue, and on matched peripheral blood mononuclear cells. The paired cohort was made up of three low-grade glioma patients, about 8 primary glioblastoma patients and three non-glioma patients who contributed non-neoplastic brain tissue. To gauge divergence between tissue and blood T-cell populations, every tissue-infiltrating repertoire was compared against the peripheral blood repertoire from the same patient. Here is what the overall study found, with its caveats: In non-neoplastic patients, VJ-independent divergence between tissue and blood fell below expectation, whereas in all gliomas, and especially in low-grade gliomas, the divergence rose above expectation. Only a very small number of CDR3 sequences turned up in both tissue and blood, a result put down to high CDR3 diversity combined with limited sampling. Small numbers underpinned the group comparisons: eight glioblastoma patients, three low-grade glioma patients and three non-neoplastic patients.

V and J lose 3 bases and 2 bases, and a span of 8 bases separates them. The CDR1 and CDR2 encoded by the germline V gene (reference sequence) are DFQATT and SNEGSKA. Inclusive of the bounding cysteine and phenylalanine, the CDR3 is 12 residues long. The CDR3 DNA has 36 bases and is translated from base 1. Comments on this clonotype: Its binding antigen is unknown. No much larger clonotype is one base removed from it; base qualities were not supplied.

The iRepertoire nested amplicon-rescue multiplex PCR (arm-PCR) platform was used to amplify TCR alpha and beta CDR3 regions from RNA. The input for one-step reverse transcription and amplification was roughly 90-450 ng of either tissue mRNA or PBMC total RNA. Following bead purification, Illumina adapters were added through a secondary multiplex PCR, and the libraries were then gel-purified between 200 and 400 bp. Libraries carried internal 6-nucleotide barcodes used for demultiplexing. Sequencing of libraries was performed on an Illumina MiSeq with 2x220 or 2x250 nucleotide paired-end reads. The authors processed their data as follows. Paired reads were merged with FLASH 1.2.11 and aligned to the GRCh37 human genome with BWA-MEM before extracting TRA and TRB reads. For V and J assignment, an IMGT-derived reference of cassette sequences and CDR3 motifs that included pseudogenes was used. Reads were translated in three frames, and productive CDR3s were defined by a C…FGXG motif without stop codons. Unique combinations of V-J cassette pair and CDR3 amino acid sequence were defined as clonotypes. Reads were filtered by Hamming distance, thresholded by each sample's sequence error rate in mapped regions. TCRdb handled the public reads itself, with Q25 trimming in fastp and clone calling in MiXCR, and kept productive beta chains. CDR3 protein duplicates are merged, each entry listing the most common genes and DNA. The V and J calls and clone size come from TCRdb's table, not from the authors' own analysis. The sample data list tens of thousands of distinct CDR3 sequences, and about a quarter of these were observed just once. The ten top clones hold 6.7% of the sample.

The sample was glioma tissue, nonneoplastic brain tissue, or PBMCs (not recorded which). The receptor comes from a human donor with low-grade glioma or glioblastoma, undergoing nonglioma brain surgery, or in good health (not recorded which). This chain joins TRBV20-1 to TRBJ2-7, with the identity of the D gene unclear. The nucleotide sequence reads as follows: TGCAGTGCTAGTGCCAGCCCCTACGAGCAGTACTTC. This is translated as CSASASPYEQYF.